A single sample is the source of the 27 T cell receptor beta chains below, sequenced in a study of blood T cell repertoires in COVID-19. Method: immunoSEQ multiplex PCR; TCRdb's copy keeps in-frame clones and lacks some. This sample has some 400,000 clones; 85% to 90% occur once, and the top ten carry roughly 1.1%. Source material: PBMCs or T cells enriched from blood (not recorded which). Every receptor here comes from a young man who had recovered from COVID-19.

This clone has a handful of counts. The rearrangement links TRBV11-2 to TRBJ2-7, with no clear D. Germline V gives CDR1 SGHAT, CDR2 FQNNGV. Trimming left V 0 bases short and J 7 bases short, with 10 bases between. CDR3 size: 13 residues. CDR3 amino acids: CASSLEAFGEQYF. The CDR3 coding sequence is TGTGCCAGCAGCTTAGAGGCATTCGGGGAGCAGTACTTC.

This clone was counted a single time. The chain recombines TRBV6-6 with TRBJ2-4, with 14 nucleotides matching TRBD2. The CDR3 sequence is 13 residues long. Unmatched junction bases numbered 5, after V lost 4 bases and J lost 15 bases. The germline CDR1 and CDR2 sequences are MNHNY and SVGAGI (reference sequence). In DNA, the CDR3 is TGTGCCAGCAGTTCGGGACTAGCGGGAGAATGGTACTTC. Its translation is CASSSGLAGEWYF.

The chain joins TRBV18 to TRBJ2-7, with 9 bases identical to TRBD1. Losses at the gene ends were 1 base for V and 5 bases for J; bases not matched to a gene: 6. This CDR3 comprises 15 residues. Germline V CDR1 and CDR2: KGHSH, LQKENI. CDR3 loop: CASSPLGTGTHEQYF. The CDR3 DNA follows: TGTGCCAGCTCACCACTAGGGACAGGGACCCACGAGCAGTACTTC.

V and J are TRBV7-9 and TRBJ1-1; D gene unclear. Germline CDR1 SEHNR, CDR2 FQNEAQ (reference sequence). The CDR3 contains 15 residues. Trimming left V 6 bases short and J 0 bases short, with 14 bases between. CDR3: CASSWGDSLNTEAFF. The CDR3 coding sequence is TGTGCCAGCAGTTGGGGAGATTCATTGAACACTGAAGCTTTCTTT.

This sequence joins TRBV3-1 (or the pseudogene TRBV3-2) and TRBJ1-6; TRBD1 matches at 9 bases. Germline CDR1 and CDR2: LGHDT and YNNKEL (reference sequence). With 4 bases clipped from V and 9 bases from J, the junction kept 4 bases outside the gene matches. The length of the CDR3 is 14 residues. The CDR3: CASSPGQGGSPLHF. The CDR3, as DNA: TGTGCCAGCAGCCCGGGACAGGGTGGTTCACCCCTCCACTTT.

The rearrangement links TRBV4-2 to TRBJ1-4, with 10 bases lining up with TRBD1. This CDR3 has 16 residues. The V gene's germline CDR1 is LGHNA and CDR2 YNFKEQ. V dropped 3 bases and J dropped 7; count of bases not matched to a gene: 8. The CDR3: CASSQALRQGAEKLFF. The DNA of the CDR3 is TGTGCCAGCAGCCAGGCTCTCCGACAGGGGGCTGAAAAACTGTTTTTT.

CDR3 in amino acids: CATSRDLETLGNTIYF. CDR3 DNA sequence: TGTGCCACCAGCAGAGATCTTGAGACACTTGGAAACACCATATATTTT. V and J are TRBV15 and TRBJ1-3; D call uncertain. CDR1 is LNHNV and CDR2 is YYDKDF in the germline V gene (reference sequence). The CDR3 loop spans 16 amino acids. The V end lost 0 bases, the J end lost 3 bases, and 12 bases lay between the germline ends.

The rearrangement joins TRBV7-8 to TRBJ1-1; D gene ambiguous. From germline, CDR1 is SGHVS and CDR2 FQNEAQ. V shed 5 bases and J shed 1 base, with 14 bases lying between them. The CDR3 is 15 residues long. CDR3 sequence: CASSPRASKNTEAFF. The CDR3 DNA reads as TGTGCCAGCAGCCCGAGGGCCTCAAAGAACACTGAAGCTTTCTTT.

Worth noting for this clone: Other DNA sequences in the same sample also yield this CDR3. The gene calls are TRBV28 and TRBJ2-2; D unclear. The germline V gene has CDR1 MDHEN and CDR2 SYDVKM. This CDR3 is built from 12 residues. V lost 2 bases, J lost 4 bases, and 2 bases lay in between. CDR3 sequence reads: CASSLRTGELFF. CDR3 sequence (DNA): TGTGCCAGCAGTTTACGCACCGGGGAGCTGTTTTTT.

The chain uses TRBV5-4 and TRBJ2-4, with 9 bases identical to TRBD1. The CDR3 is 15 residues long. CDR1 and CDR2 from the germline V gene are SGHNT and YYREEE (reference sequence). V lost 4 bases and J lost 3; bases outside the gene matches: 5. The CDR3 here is CASSRLGQGKNIQYF. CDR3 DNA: TGTGCCAGCAGCCGGCTGGGACAGGGCAAAAACATTCAGTACTTC.

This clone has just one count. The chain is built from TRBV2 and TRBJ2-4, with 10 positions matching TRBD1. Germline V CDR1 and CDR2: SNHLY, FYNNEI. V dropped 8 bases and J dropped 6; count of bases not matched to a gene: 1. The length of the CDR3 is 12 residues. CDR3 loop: CASRDRGNIQYF. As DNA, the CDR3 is TGTGCCAGCCGGGACAGGGGAAACATTCAGTACTTC.

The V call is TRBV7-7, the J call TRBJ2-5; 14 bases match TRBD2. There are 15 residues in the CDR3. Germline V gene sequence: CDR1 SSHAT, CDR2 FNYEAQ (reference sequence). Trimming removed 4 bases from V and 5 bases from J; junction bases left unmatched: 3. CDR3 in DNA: TGTGCCAGCAGCTCGGGACTAGCGGGAGTGGAGACCCAGTACTTC. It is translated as CASSSGLAGVETQYF.

DNA of the CDR3: TGTGCCAGCACCCCGGGACAGACTAATTCACCCCTCCACTTT. It yields the protein CASTPGQTNSPLHF. J is TRBJ1-6 and V is TRBV7-9; 7 bases match TRBD1. Losses at the gene ends were 7 bases for V and 6 bases for J; bases not matched to a gene: 6. CDR3 length equals 14 residues. The germline gives CDR1 SEHNR, CDR2 FQNEAQ (reference sequence).

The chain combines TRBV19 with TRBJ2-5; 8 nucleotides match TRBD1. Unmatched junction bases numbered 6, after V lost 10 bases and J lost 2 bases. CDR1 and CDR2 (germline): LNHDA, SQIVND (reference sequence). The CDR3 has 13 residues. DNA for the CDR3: TGTGCCACAGGGACAGGTATACAAGAGACCCAGTACTTC. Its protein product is CATGTGIQETQYF.

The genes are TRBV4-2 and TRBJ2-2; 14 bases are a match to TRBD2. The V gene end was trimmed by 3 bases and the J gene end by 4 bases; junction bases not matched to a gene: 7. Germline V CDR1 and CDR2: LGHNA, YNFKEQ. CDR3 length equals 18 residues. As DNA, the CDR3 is TGTGCCAGCAGCCATGGACTAGCGGGAGGAGAAGGCACCGGGGAGCTGTTTTTT. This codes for CASSHGLAGGEGTGELFF.

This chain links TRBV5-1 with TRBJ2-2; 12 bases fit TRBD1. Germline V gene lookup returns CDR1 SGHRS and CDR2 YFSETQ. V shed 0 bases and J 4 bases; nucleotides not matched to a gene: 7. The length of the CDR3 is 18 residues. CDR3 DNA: TGCGCCAGCAGCTTGGTCGCCGGGACAGGGGGCGGCACCGGGGAGCTGTTTTTT. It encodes CASSLVAGTGGGTGELFF.

DNA for the CDR3: TGTGCCAGCAGTTTGTTCTCTAGCGGAACCTACGAGCAGTACTTC. It codes for CASSLFSSGTYEQYF. This sequence joins TRBV28 and TRBJ2-7; 7 bases fit TRBD2. The germline V gene has CDR1 MDHEN and CDR2 SYDVKM. J gave up 2 bases and V 3 bases, and 7 bases lay outside the gene matches. The CDR3 is made up of 15 amino acids.

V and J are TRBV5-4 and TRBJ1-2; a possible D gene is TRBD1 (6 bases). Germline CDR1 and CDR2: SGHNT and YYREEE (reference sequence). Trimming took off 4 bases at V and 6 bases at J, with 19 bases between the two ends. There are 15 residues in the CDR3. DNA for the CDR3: TGTGCCAGCAGCCGGACGGGGGGGGCTTATAATGGCTACACCTTC. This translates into CASSRTGGAYNGYTF.

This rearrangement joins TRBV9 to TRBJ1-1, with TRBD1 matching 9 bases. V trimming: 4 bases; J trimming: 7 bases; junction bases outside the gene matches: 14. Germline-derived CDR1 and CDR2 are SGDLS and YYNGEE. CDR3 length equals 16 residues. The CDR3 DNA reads TGTGCCAGCAGCCCGATCTCCGGGACAGGGTCGGGTGAAGCTTTCTTT. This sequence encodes CASSPISGTGSGEAFF.

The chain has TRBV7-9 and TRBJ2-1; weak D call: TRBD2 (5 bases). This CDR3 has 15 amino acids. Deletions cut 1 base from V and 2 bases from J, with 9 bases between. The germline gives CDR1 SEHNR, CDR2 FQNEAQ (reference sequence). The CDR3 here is CASSLGGEAYNEQFF. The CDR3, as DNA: TGTGCCAGCAGCTTAGGGGGAGAGGCCTACAATGAGCAGTTCTTC.

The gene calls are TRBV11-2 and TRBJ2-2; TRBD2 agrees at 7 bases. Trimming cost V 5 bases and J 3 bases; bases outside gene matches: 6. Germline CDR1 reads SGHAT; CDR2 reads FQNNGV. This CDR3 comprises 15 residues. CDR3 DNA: TGTGCCAGCAGCACCAGCGGGGTGGACACCGGGGAGCTGTTTTTT. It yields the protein CASSTSGVDTGELFF.

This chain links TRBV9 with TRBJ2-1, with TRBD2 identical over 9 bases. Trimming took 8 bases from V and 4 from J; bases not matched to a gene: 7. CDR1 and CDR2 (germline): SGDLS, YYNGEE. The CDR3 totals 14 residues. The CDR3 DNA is TGTGCCAGTTCGACTAGCGGAACATACAATGAGCAGTTCTTC. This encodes CASSTSGTYNEQFF.

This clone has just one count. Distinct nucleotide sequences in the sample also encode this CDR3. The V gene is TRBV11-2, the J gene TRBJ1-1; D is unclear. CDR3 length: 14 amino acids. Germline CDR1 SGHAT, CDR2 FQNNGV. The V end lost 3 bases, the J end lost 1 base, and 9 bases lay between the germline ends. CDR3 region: CASSFRPGNTEAFF. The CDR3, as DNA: TGTGCCAGCAGCTTTAGGCCAGGGAACACTGAAGCTTTCTTT.

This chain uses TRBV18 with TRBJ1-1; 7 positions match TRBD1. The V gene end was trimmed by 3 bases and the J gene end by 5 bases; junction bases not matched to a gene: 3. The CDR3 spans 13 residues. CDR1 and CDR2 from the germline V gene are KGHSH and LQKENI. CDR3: CASSPPGGTEAFF. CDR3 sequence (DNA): TGTGCCAGCTCACCTCCAGGGGGGACTGAAGCTTTCTTT.

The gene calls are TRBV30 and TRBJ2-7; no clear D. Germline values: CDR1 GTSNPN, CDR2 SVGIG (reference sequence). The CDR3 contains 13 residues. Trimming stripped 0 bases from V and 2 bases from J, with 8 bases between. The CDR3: CAWSVQAPYEQYF. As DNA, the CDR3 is TGTGCCTGGAGTGTGCAGGCCCCCTACGAGCAGTACTTC.

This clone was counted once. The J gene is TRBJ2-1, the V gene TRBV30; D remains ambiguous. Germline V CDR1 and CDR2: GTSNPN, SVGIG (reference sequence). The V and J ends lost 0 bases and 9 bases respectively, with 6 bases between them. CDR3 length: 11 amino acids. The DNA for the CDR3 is TGTGCCTGGAGTGTACTGAGTGAGCAGTTCTTC. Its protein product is CAWSVLSEQFF.

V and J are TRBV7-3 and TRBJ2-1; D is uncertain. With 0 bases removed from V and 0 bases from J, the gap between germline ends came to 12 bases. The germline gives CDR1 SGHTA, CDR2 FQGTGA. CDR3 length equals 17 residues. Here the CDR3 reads CASSLTGQRSSYNEQFF. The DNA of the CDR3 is TGTGCCAGCAGCTTAACTGGCCAGCGAAGCTCCTACAATGAGCAGTTCTTC.